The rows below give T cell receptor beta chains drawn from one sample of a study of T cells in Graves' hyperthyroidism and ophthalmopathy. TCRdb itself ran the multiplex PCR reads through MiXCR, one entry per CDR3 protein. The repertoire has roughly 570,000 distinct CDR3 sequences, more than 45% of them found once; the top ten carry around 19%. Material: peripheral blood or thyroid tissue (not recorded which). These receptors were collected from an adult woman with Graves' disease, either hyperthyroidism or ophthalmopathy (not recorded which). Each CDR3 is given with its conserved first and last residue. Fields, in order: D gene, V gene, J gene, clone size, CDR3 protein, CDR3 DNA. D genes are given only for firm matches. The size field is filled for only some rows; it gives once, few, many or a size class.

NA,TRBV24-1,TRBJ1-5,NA,CATSRRTAHQPQHF,TGTGCCACCAGTAGGAGGACAGCTCATCAGCCCCAGCATTTT
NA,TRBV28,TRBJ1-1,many,CASSFKGEAFF,TGTGCCAGCAGTTTTAAGGGTGAAGCTTTCTTT
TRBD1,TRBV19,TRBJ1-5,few,CASRTGGNQPQHF,TGTGCCAGTCGGACAGGGGGCAATCAGCCCCAGCATTTT
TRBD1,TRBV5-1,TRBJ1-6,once,CASSPTGKGSPLHF,TGCGCCAGCAGCCCGACAGGGAAGGGTTCACCCCTCCACTTT
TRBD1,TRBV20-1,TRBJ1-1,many,CSARENRGPYTEAFF,TGCAGTGCTAGAGAAAATAGGGGGCCCTACACTGAAGCTTTCTTT
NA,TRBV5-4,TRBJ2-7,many,CAIKKEPGTYEQYF,TGTGCCATCAAAAAAGAACCGGGAACCTACGAGCAGTACTTC
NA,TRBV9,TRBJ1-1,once,CASSATLAGNTEAFF,TGTGCCAGCAGCGCTACCCTAGCGGGGAACACTGAAGCTTTCTTT
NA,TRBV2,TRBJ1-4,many,CASSESRGDEKLFF,TGTGCCAGCAGCGAGTCCCGGGGGGATGAAAAACTGTTTTTT
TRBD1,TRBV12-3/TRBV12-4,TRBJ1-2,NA,CASSLGQGSLYGYTF,TGTGCCAGCAGTCTCGGACAGGGGTCCCTCTATGGCTACACCTTC
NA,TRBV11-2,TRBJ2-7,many,CASSLVGMGVKYEQYF,TGTGCCAGCAGCTTAGTAGGGATGGGGGTGAAATACGAGCAGTACTTC
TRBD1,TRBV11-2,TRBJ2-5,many,CASRPTGKETQYF,TGTGCCAGCAGGCCGACAGGGAAAGAGACCCAGTACTTC
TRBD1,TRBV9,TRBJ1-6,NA,CASSHPGQSYNSPLHF,TGTGCCAGCAGCCACCCGGGACAGTCCTATAATTCACCCCTCCACTTT
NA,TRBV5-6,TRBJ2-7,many,CASRSQGSLSYEQYF,TGTGCCAGCAGGTCACAGGGTAGTCTGTCCTACGAGCAGTACTTC
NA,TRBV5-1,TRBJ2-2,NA,CASRVGGLNTGELFF,TGCGCCAGCAGGGTAGGGGGGTTGAACACCGGGGAGCTGTTTTTT
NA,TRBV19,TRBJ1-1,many,CASSIPWGNTEAFF,TGTGCCAGTAGTATACCATGGGGGAACACTGAAGCTTTCTTT
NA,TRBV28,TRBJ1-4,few,CASTRAEKLFF,TGTGCCAGCACCCGGGCTGAAAAACTGTTTTTT
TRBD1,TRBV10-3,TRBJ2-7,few,CASRRDRSYEQYF,TGTGCCAGCAGAAGGGACAGATCCTACGAGCAGTACTTC
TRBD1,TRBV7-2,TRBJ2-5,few,CASSRDRTQETQYF,TGTGCCAGCAGCCGGGACAGAACCCAAGAGACCCAGTACTTC
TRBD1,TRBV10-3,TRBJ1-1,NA,CAVQGARTEAFF,TGTGCCGTACAGGGGGCGCGGACTGAAGCTTTCTTT
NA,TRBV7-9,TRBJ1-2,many,CASSQPPDGYTF,TGTGCCAGCAGCCAACCACCTGACGGCTACACCTTC
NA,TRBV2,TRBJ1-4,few,CASKWGVATNEKLFF,TGTGCCAGCAAATGGGGGGTTGCAACTAATGAAAAACTGTTTTTT
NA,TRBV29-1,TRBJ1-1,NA,CSVDPRLYTEAFF,TGCAGCGTTGATCCAAGACTGTACACTGAAGCTTTCTTT
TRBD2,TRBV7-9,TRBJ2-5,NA,CASSSTSGSMETQYF,TGTGCCAGCAGCTCGACTAGCGGGAGTATGGAGACCCAGTACTTC
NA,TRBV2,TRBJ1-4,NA,CASRRGGGANEKLFF,TGTGCCAGCAGGAGGGGGGGCGGAGCTAATGAAAAACTGTTTTTT
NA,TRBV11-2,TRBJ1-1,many,CASSPGVLSTEAFF,TGTGCCAGCAGCCCCGGGGTCCTAAGCACTGAAGCTTTCTTT
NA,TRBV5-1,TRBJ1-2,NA,CASSLEDRAYTF,TGCGCCAGCAGCTTGGAGGACAGAGCCTACACCTTC
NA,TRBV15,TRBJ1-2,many,CATSRSGPRDFPDGYTF,TGTGCCACCAGCAGATCCGGGCCCCGCGACTTTCCCGATGGCTACACCTTC
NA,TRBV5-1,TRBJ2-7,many,CASSLAGAPDEQYF,TGCGCCAGCAGCTTGGCGGGGGCCCCTGACGAGCAGTACTTC
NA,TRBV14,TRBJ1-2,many,CASSQDGGYYGYTF,TGTGCCAGCAGCCAAGATGGGGGGTATTACGGCTACACCTTC
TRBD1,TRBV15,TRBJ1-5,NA,CATSRRSGTGRLSGQPQHF,TGTGCCACCAGCAGACGTAGCGGGACAGGGAGGTTAAGCGGTCAGCCCCAGCATTTT
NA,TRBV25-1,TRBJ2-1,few,CASSESDFRGNEQFF,TGTGCCAGCAGTGAATCTGATTTTCGGGGCAATGAGCAGTTCTTC
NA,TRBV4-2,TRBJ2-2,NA,CAAKGGELFF,TGTGCCGCAAAAGGGGGGGAGCTGTTTTTT
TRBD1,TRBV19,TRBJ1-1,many,CASHLTGGITEAFF,TGTGCCAGCCATTTGACAGGGGGTATCACTGAAGCTTTCTTT
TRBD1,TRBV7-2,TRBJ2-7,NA,CASSSRDRATYEQYF,TGTGCCAGCAGCTCCCGGGACAGGGCCACCTACGAGCAGTACTTC
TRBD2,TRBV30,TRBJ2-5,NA,CAWSGKGLAGKETQYF,TGTGCCTGGAGTGGCAAGGGACTAGCGGGAAAAGAGACCCAGTACTTC
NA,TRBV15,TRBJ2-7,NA,CATSRGTLVAYEQYF,TGTGCCACCAGCAGAGGAACCCTAGTAGCCTACGAGCAGTACTTC
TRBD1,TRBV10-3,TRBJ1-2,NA,CAISDPGTGGGGYTF,TGTGCCATCAGTGATCCGGGGACAGGGGGCGGGGGCTACACCTTC
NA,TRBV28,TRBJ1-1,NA,CASSFGAFENTEAFF,TGTGCCAGCAGTTTCGGGGCTTTCGAGAACACTGAAGCTTTCTTT
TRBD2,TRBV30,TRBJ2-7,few,CAWSTGSGRYEQYF,TGTGCCTGGAGTACGGGTAGCGGGAGATACGAGCAGTACTTC
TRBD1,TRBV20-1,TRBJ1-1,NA,CSARLGQAGFIFF,TGCAGTGCTCGTCTAGGACAGGCAGGTTTTATCTTCTTT
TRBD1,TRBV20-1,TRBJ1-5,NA,CSAWTGVPSDQPQHF,TGCAGTGCTTGGACAGGGGTCCCTTCGGATCAGCCCCAGCATTTT
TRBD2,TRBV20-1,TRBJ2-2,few,CSASPGLAGSGELFF,TGCAGTGCTAGCCCGGGACTAGCGGGATCCGGGGAGCTGTTTTTT
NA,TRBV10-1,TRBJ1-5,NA,CASTARSARGGNQPQHF,TGCGCCAGCACCGCCCGTTCGGCCAGGGGTGGCAATCAGCCCCAGCATTTT
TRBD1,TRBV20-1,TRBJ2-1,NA,CSVSRDRTYNEQFF,TGCAGCGTTTCCCGGGACAGAACATACAATGAGCAGTTCTTC
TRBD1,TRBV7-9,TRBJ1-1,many,CASSLRSGTGWTEAFF,TGTGCCAGCAGCTTACGGTCCGGGACAGGGTGGACTGAAGCTTTCTTT